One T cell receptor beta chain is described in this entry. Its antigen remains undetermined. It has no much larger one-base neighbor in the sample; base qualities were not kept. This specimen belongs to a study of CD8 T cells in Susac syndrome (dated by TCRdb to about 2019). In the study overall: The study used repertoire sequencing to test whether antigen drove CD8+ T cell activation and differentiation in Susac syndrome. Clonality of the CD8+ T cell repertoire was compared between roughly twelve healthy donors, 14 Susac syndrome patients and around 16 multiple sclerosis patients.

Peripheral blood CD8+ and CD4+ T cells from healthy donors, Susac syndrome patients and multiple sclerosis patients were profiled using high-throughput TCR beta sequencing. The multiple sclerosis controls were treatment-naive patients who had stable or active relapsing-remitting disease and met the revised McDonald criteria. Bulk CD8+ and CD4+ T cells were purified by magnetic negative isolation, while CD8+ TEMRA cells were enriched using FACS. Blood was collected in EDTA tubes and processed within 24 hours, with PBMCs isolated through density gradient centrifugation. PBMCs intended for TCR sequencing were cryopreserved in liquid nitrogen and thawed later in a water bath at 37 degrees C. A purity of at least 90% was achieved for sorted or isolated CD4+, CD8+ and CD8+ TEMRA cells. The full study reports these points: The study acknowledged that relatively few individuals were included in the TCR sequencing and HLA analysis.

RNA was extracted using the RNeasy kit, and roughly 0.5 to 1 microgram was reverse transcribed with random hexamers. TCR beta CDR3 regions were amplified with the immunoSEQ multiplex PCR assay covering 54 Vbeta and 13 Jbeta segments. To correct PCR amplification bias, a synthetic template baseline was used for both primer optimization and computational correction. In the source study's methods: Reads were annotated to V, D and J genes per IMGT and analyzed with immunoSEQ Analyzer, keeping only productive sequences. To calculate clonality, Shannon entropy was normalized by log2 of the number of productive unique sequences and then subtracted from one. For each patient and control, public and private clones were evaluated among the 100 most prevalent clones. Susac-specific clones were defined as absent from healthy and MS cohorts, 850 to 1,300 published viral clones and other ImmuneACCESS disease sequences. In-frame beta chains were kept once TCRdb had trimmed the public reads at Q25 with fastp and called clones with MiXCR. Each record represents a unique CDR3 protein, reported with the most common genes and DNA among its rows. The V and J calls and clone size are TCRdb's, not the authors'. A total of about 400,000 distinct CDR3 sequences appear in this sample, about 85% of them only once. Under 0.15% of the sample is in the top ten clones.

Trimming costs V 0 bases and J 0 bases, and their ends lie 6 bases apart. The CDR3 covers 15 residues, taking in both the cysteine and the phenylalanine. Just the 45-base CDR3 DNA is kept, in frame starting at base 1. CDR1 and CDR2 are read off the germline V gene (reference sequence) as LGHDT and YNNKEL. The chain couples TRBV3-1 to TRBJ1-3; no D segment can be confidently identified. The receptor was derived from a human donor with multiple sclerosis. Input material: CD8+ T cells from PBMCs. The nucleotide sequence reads TGTGCCAGCAGCCAAGATGTGGGCTCTGGAAACACCATATATTTT. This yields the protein CASSQDVGSGNTIYF.